This record covers a single T cell receptor beta chain. Negative isolation yielded the CD8+ and CD4+ T cells, while FACS enriched the TEMRA cells. RNA totalling 0.5 to 1 ug underwent reverse transcription with random hexamers. Across 54 Vbeta and 13 Jbeta, TCR beta CDR3 was amplified with immunoSEQ multiplex PCR. MiXCR was run by TCRdb on the immunoSEQ multiplex PCR reads, yielding one entry per CDR3 protein. The sample includes approximately 170,000 distinct CDR3 sequences, about 90% of them seen just once. The V end lost 5 bases, the J end lost 1 base, and 11 bases lay between the germline ends. Germline CDR1 MDHEN, CDR2 SYDVKM. The CDR3 consists of 14 residues. This record comes from a study of CD8 T cells in Susac syndrome.

The sample was CD4+ T cells from PBMCs. The receptor was derived from a human donor in good health. The chain has TRBV28 and TRBJ1-1; a weak D match, TRBD1 (5 bases). The CDR3 sequence is CASSTPGTNTEAFF. The CDR3 nucleotides read TGTGCCAGCAGTACACCGGGGACGAACACTGAAGCTTTCTTT.